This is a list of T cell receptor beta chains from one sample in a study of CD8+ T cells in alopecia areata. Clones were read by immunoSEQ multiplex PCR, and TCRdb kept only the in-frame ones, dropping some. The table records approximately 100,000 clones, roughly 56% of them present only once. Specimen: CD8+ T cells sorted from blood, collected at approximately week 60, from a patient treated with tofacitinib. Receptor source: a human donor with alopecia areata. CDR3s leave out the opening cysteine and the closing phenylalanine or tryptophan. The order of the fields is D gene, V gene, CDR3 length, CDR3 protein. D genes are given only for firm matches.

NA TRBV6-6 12 ASSPEGVLDTQY
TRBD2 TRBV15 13 ATSRDRGGADTQY
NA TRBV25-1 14 ASSDGGAKAKNIQY
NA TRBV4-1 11 ASSQPGNTEAF
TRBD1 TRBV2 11 ASSTGTAYEQY
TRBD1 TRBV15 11 ATSKDRGGGYT
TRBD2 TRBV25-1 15 ASSGALAGESSHEQY
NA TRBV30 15 AWSVGVQESTSGGYT
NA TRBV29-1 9 SVRQTGELF
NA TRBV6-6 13 ASSSTQASSYEQY
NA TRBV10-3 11 AISDRGDQPQH
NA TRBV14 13 ASSQGRAGVEEAF
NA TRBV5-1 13 ASSLAPSVEETQY
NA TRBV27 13 ASSYAVGGSYEQY
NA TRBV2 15 ASSSESGHSKLETQY
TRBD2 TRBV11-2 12 ASSLGLGGYEQY
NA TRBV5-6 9 ASSFKETQY
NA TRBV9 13 ASSPDWGGTDTQY
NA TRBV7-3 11 ASSLIQAAEQY
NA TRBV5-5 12 ASSFVRGFNEQF
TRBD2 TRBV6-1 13 ASSELAGDQETQY
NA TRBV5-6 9 ASTLLDEQF
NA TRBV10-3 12 AISDPGELDEQY
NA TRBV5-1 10 ASSLNYDGYT
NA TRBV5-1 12 ASSLGSGANVLT
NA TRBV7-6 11 ASSSTGFYGYT
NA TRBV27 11 ASSFRGSYEQY
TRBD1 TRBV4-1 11 ASRRQGKTEAF
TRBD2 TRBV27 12 ASMMAGGYYEQY
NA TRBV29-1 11 SGSGIAGNTIY
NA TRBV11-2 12 ASSLEGINQPQH
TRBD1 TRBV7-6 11 ASSPGTGVGYT
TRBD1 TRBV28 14 ATTLLGQGSDSPLH
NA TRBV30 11 AWRQGNTGELF
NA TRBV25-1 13 ASSESVREGEKLF
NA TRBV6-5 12 ASSYASLTDTQY
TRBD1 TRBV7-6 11 ASSLGTAYEQY
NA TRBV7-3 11 ASSLNPLQPQH
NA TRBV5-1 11 ASSSGLQETQY
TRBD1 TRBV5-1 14 ASSSRGGYSTDTQY
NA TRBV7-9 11 ASTHPLTDTQY
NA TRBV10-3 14 AISESWNRLGQPQH
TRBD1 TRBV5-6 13 ASSKDRGRRETQY
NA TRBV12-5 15 ASGLPRQVPPYNEQF